One and the same sample provided the 15 T cell receptor beta chains below, sequenced in a study of blood T cell repertoires in COVID-19. The data were produced by immunoSEQ multiplex PCR, yet TCRdb's version contains in-frame clones alone and is incomplete. Of about 130,000 clones detected, about 85% appear once; the ten largest clones hold 4.3%. The source material was peripheral blood. The receptors shown here come from a human donor in a cohort sampled during active COVID-19.

The gene calls are TRBV30 and TRBJ2-5; D possibly corresponds to TRBD2 (6 bases). Germline loops: CDR1 GTSNPN, CDR2 SVGIG (reference sequence). This CDR3 has 16 residues. Trimming pared 1 base from V and 0 bases from J, leaving 15 bases between. The CDR3 is CAWSGGMGRYQETQYF. The CDR3 DNA follows: TGTGCCTGGAGTGGGGGAATGGGGAGGTACCAAGAGACCCAGTACTTC.

V gene TRBV2 combines with J gene TRBJ2-1, with 10 bases aligning to TRBD2. J gave up 3 bases and V 6 bases, and 8 bases lay outside the gene matches. From germline, CDR1 is SNHLY and CDR2 FYNNEI. The CDR3 runs 16 residues. The DNA for the CDR3 is TGTGCCAGCAGGGGGAGGACTAGCGGAGACTACAATGAGCAGTTCTTC. This codes for CASRGRTSGDYNEQFF.

V is TRBV7-2 and J is TRBJ1-1; D perhaps matches TRBD1 (6 bases). The germline V gene has CDR1 SGHTA and CDR2 FQGNSA. This CDR3 is built from 16 residues. V was shortened by 2 bases and J by 1 base, with 14 bases between the two germline ends. The CDR3 nucleotides read TGTGCCAGCAGCTTATGGGCGAGGGGGTCGAACACTGAAGCTTTCTTT. It encodes CASSLWARGSNTEAFF.

This clone was detected only a few times. The V and J genes are TRBV7-8 and TRBJ1-2, with unresolved D. The germline gives CDR1 SGHVS, CDR2 FQNEAQ. V was trimmed by 5 bases and J by 8 bases, leaving 15 bases between them. This CDR3 has 13 amino acids. CDR3 protein: CASSPPGSAGYTF. The CDR3 nucleotides are TGTGCCAGCAGCCCCCCGGGGTCAGCGGGCTACACCTTC.

The V call is TRBV3-1 (or the pseudogene TRBV3-2), the J call TRBJ1-5; D remains unclear. With 0 bases removed from V and 1 base from J, the gap between germline ends came to 7 bases. The length of the CDR3 is 15 residues. The germline gives CDR1 LGHDT, CDR2 YNNKEL (reference sequence). CDR3 protein: CASSQDSASNQPQHF. CDR3 in DNA: TGTGCCAGCAGCCAAGATTCAGCGAGCAATCAGCCCCAGCATTTT.

In its sample, this clone was seen once. This chain uses TRBV2 with TRBJ1-4, with 9 nucleotides matching TRBD1. The V gene end was trimmed by 3 bases and the J gene end by 0 bases; junction bases not matched to a gene: 8. The germline gives CDR1 SNHLY, CDR2 FYNNEI. This CDR3 spans 18 amino acids. The CDR3 DNA is TGTGCCAGCAGTGATCTAGGGACAGGGACCCCAACTAATGAAAAACTGTTTTTT. As protein: CASSDLGTGTPTNEKLFF.

The chain employs TRBV13 and TRBJ2-5, with D maybe TRBD1 (6 bases). Germline V CDR1 and CDR2: PRHDT, FYEKMQ (reference sequence). Trimming took 5 bases from V and 4 from J, leaving 11 bases between them. The CDR3 consists of 13 residues. The CDR3 DNA reads as TGTGCCAGCAGCCGAGGACAGATAGAGACCCAGTACTTC. Amino acid sequence: CASSRGQIETQYF.

V is TRBV3-1 (or the pseudogene TRBV3-2) and J is TRBJ2-5, with 7 bases that match TRBD1. Trimming cost V 0 bases and J 5 bases; bases outside gene matches: 6. Germline values: CDR1 LGHDT, CDR2 YNNKEL (reference sequence). The CDR3 contains 15 residues. The CDR3 region is CASSQDPPGQETQYF. CDR3 sequence (DNA): TGTGCCAGCAGCCAAGACCCACCGGGACAGGAGACCCAGTACTTC.

The chain employs TRBV20-1 and TRBJ1-5, with D possibly matching TRBD1 (5 bases). CDR3 length: 13 amino acids. V lost 3 bases to trimming and J lost 4 bases, with 10 bases between them. Germline V gene data show CDR1 as DFQATT and CDR2 as SNEGSKA (reference sequence). In nucleotides, the CDR3 is TGCAGTGCTAGTGGGGGGGAGAATCAGCCCCAGCATTTT. Translated, it gives CSASGGENQPQHF.

The chain carries TRBV7-2 and TRBJ2-2, with TRBD2 matching 11 bases. V dropped 5 bases and J dropped 4; count of bases not matched to a gene: 6. Germline CDR1 is SGHTA and CDR2 is FQGNSA. The CDR3 runs 16 residues. CDR3 DNA: TGTGCCAGCAGCCTCCGACTAGCGGGATTCACCGGGGAGCTGTTTTTT. Its protein product is CASSLRLAGFTGELFF.

This chain links TRBV11-3 with TRBJ2-3; TRBD2 matches at 16 bases. The V gene end was trimmed by 9 bases and the J gene end by 2 bases; junction bases not matched to a gene: 14. The germline gives CDR1 SGHNT, CDR2 YENEEA. The CDR3 loop spans 19 amino acids. CDR3 protein: CASSPGLAGGPSITDTQYF. The CDR3 bases are TGTGCCAGTAGCCCGGGACTAGCGGGAGGGCCGTCTATCACAGATACGCAGTATTTT. Combining the CDR3 with reference TRBV11-3 and TRBJ2-3 gives the whole variable domain EAGVVQSPRYKIIEKKQPVAFWCNPISGHNTLYWYLQNLGQGPELLIRYENEEAVDDSQLPKDRFSAERLKGVDSTLKIQPAELGDSAVYLCASSPGLAGGPSITDTQYFGPGTRLTVL.

The chain joins TRBV11-2 to TRBJ2-1; TRBD2 might be the D (5 bases). CDR3 length equals 17 residues. The ends were cut back, 6 bases at V and 2 bases at J, with 20 bases in the middle. Germline V gene data show CDR1 as SGHAT and CDR2 as FQNNGV. CDR3 region: CASRPGVTGTAYNEQFF. The CDR3 DNA reads as TGTGCCAGCAGACCGGGTGTGACGGGAACGGCCTACAATGAGCAGTTCTTC. Drawing the rest from reference TRBV11-2 and TRBJ2-1, the complete variable domain is EAGVAQSPRYKIIEKRQSVAFWCNPISGHATLYWYQQILGQGPKLLIQFQNNGVVDDSQLPKDRFSAERLKGVDSTLKIQPAKLEDSAVYLCASRPGVTGTAYNEQFFGPGTRLTVL.

The gene calls are TRBV10-3 and TRBJ2-1; D remains ambiguous. Between the trimmed V and J ends, which lost 0 bases and 10 bases, there was a span of 13 bases. There are 14 residues in the CDR3. The germline V gene has CDR1 ENHRY and CDR2 SYGVKD. As DNA, the CDR3 is TGTGCCATCAGTGAGTCATATGAACTCGAGGAGCAGTTCTTC. This sequence encodes CAISESYELEEQFF.

The chain recombines TRBV13 with TRBJ2-7; D perhaps matches TRBD1 (7 bases). Trimming removed 5 bases at V and 0 bases at J, with 17 bases between. Germline lookup yields CDR1 PRHDT and CDR2 FYEKMQ (reference sequence). This CDR3 is 16 amino acids long. The CDR3 is CASSPPPGGSSYEQYF. CDR3 sequence (DNA): TGTGCCAGCAGCCCTCCCCCAGGGGGGAGCTCCTACGAGCAGTACTTC.

This chain connects TRBV7-2 to TRBJ1-6; tentative D call: TRBD1 (5 bases). Trimming cost V 5 bases and J 9 bases, with 17 bases left between them. This CDR3 has 15 amino acids. Germline V gives CDR1 SGHTA, CDR2 FQGNSA. Here the CDR3 reads CASSPQTGVSSPLHF. The DNA for the CDR3 is TGTGCCAGCAGCCCCCAGACGGGGGTCAGTTCACCCCTCCACTTT.